Listed below are T cell receptor beta chains from one sample, sequenced in a study of T cells expressing NK-cell markers. After re-calling the 5' RACE reads, TCRdb lists one entry per CDR3 protein, DNA absent. Its clone listing holds roughly 350,000 distinct CDR3 sequences. Specimen: blood T cells: a sorted CD56 or NKG2C T cell subset, CD4+ or CD8+ T cells, or bulk PBMC T cells (not recorded which). The receptors here all came from a man aged 18-70 years in good health. Both conserved end residues are part of each CDR3.

j_gene,v_gene,CDR3aa
TRBJ2-5,TRBV5-1,CASSSGGTALKTQYF
TRBJ1-6,TRBV20-1,CSAKAGGWAGMDSPLHF
TRBJ2-5,TRBV12-3/TRBV12-4,CASSFLGTGGPYGTQYF
TRBJ2-5,TRBV7-2,CASSRKGTGGGETQYF
TRBJ2-5,TRBV20-1,CSFPGTSGGRGETQYF
TRBJ2-7,TRBV5-1,CASSLYNEQYF
TRBJ2-5,TRBV10-3,CAISESIGEGNSRGTQYF
TRBJ1-1,TRBV12-3/TRBV12-4,CASSTNRGPEAFF
TRBJ2-5,TRBV11-2,CASSLVGAGVRETQYF
TRBJ1-4,TRBV6-1,CASVRDIGDEKLFF
TRBJ2-5,TRBV7-2,CASSSGTSVQETQYF
TRBJ1-6,TRBV5-1,CASSLGTGRGDSPLHF
TRBJ1-2,TRBV9,CASSPRAALNYGYTF
TRBJ1-1,TRBV6-5,CASSYSREYSTEAFF
TRBJ2-1,TRBV3-1,CASSLSGGNEQFF
TRBJ2-2,TRBV2,CASRYTEPNTGELFF